The text below deals with one TCR beta chain. The target antigen is unknown. PCR involved 60 Vbeta and 13 Jbeta primers. Clones were sequenced by immunoSEQ multiplex PCR, and TCRdb holds only the in-frame ones, with some missing. The sample records over 250,000 clones, roughly 89% being singletons. The data were taken from a study of cytomegalovirus exposure and HLA in healthy donors. As for the donors, each was a healthy bone marrow donor. Each donor was nominally healthy when sampled (though unrecorded immune exposures were likely). Per the germline V gene, CDR1 is SQVTM and CDR2 is ANQGSEA. V trimming: 7 bases; J trimming: 0 bases; junction bases outside the gene matches: 5. The CDR3 loop spans 13 amino acids. Findings and caveats of the study: Investigators reported approximately 150 TCR beta chains as tied to cytomegalovirus. It was reported that the classifier diagnosed cytomegalovirus status with high specificity and sensitivity in both the original and validation cohorts.

Input material: PBMCs. The chain has TRBV29-1 and TRBJ2-7; 8 positions agree with TRBD1. This sequence was found in a man between 40 and 49 years old in good health and CMV-seropositive. The CDR3 DNA sequence: TGCAGCGCCGGGACAGGCGACTCCTACGAGCAGTACTTC. It translates to CSAGTGDSYEQYF.